These 29 T cell receptor beta chains were all obtained from the same sample, sequenced in a study of OX40 agonist ivuxolimab in advanced cancers. Measured with immunoSEQ multiplex PCR; TCRdb has only the in-frame clones, and not every one. The sample contains tens of thousands of clones, less than 95% of which appear only once. The specimen was CD4+ or CD8+ T cells sorted from blood, collected in a trial of the OX40 agonist ivuxolimab. The receptor source for this set is an adult with an advanced solid tumor such as melanoma, head and neck, liver or kidney cancer.

The chain joins TRBV7-6 to TRBJ1-1; a possible D gene is TRBD1 (5 bases). Trimming left V 5 bases short and J 0 bases short, with 16 bases between. This CDR3 has 16 amino acids. Germline CDR1 SGHVS, CDR2 FNYEAQ. The CDR3 spells CASSIRGTPMNTEAFF. The CDR3 coding sequence is TGTGCCAGCAGCATCCGAGGGACCCCAATGAACACTGAAGCTTTCTTT.

The CDR3, as DNA: TGTGCCAGTAGTATAGGCGGGAGGGCCAATGAGCAGTTCTTC. The encoded protein is CASSIGGRANEQFF. The chain recombines TRBV19 with TRBJ2-1, with 9 bases matching TRBD2. This CDR3 has 14 residues. With 1 base clipped from V and 6 bases from J, the junction kept 1 base outside the gene matches. CDR1 and CDR2 from the germline V gene are LNHDA and SQIVND (reference sequence).

The chain carries TRBV30 and TRBJ2-3; the match to TRBD2 covers 8 bases. CDR1 GTSNPN and CDR2 SVGIG come from the germline V gene (reference sequence). V was clipped by 1 base and J by 2 bases; unmatched bases: 5. The CDR3 runs 15 residues. CDR3 sequence: CAWSGGGGPTDTQYF. The CDR3 DNA sequence: TGTGCCTGGAGTGGGGGCGGGGGGCCCACAGATACGCAGTATTTT.

The chain uses TRBV28 and TRBJ2-3, with 9 bases that match TRBD1. Germline values: CDR1 MDHEN, CDR2 SYDVKM. V shed 6 bases, J shed 0 bases, and the junction held 7 bases outside the gene matches. The CDR3 has 16 residues. The CDR3 DNA reads TGTGCCAGCAGGAAGACAGGGGGAGCGAGCACAGATACGCAGTATTTT. It encodes CASRKTGGASTDTQYF.

The chain joins TRBV7-2 to TRBJ1-6; D gene uncertain. This CDR3 is 15 amino acids long. Between the trimmed V and J ends, which lost 5 bases and 0 bases, there was a span of 8 bases. The germline CDR1 and CDR2 sequences are SGHTA and FQGNSA. CDR3: CASSRETSYNSPLHF. DNA for the CDR3: TGTGCCAGCAGCAGGGAAACCTCCTATAATTCACCCCTCCACTTT. Filled out from reference TRBV7-2 and TRBJ1-6, the complete variable domain reads GAGVSQSPSNKVTEKGKDVELRCDPISGHTALYWYRQSLGQGLEFLIYFQGNSAPDKSGLPSDRFSAERTGGSVSTLTIQRTQQEDSAVYLCASSRETSYNSPLHFGNGTRLTVT.

The rearrangement uses TRBV5-6 and TRBJ2-3, with 12 bases lining up with TRBD2. The CDR3 contains 15 residues. Germline-derived CDR1 and CDR2 are SGHDT and YYEEEE. The V gene end was trimmed by 4 bases and the J gene end by 5 bases; junction bases not matched to a gene: 5. CDR3 nucleotide sequence: TGTGCCAGCAGCCCTAGCGGGGGGGCGGGAGATACGCAGTATTTT. Translated: CASSPSGGAGDTQYF.

The chain links TRBV28 to TRBJ2-7; D perhaps matches TRBD1 (6 bases). Germline values: CDR1 MDHEN, CDR2 SYDVKM. Trimming removed 6 bases at V and 4 bases at J, with 10 bases between. This CDR3 has 12 amino acids. CDR3 residues: CASRQQGYEQYF. DNA of the CDR3: TGTGCCAGCAGGCAACAGGGATACGAGCAGTACTTC. The full variable domain, completed using reference TRBV28 and TRBJ2-7, is DVKVTQSSRYLVKRTGEKVFLECVQDMDHENMFWYRQDPGLGLRLIYFSYDVKMKEKGDIPEGYSVSREKKERFSLILESASTNQTSMYLCASRQQGYEQYFGPGTRLTVT.

The CDR3 is CASSYGPGPVYEQYF. CDR3 in DNA: TGTGCCAGCAGTTACGGGCCGGGTCCCGTATACGAGCAGTACTTC. V and J are TRBV6-5 and TRBJ2-7; no firm D call. Germline assignment: CDR1 MNHEY and CDR2 SVGAGI. The CDR3 length is 15 residues. Deletions cut 2 bases from V and 4 bases from J, with 15 bases between.

On this clone itself: Distinct nucleotide sequences in the sample also encode this CDR3. The chain carries TRBV6-5 and TRBJ2-7; D is possibly TRBD1 (5 bases). V lost 1 base, J lost 3 bases, and 10 bases lay in between. This CDR3 region has 14 residues. The germline V gene has CDR1 MNHEY and CDR2 SVGAGI. In nucleotides, the CDR3 is TGTGCCAGCAGTTACTACCAGGGAAACTACGAGCAGTACTTC. Translation: CASSYYQGNYEQYF.

The rearrangement links TRBV7-2 to TRBJ2-5, with D unresolved. The germline V gene has CDR1 SGHTA and CDR2 FQGNSA. Trimming took 2 bases from V and 4 from J, leaving 8 bases between them. The CDR3 is 13 amino acids. CDR3 coding DNA: TGTGCCAGCAGCTTACCCCCTCCAGAGACCCAGTACTTC. Its translation is CASSLPPPETQYF. Drawing the rest from reference TRBV7-2 and TRBJ2-5, the complete variable domain is GAGVSQSPSNKVTEKGKDVELRCDPISGHTALYWYRQSLGQGLEFLIYFQGNSAPDKSGLPSDRFSAERTGGSVSTLTIQRTQQEDSAVYLCASSLPPPETQYFGPGTRLLVL.

V and J are TRBV4-1 and TRBJ2-2; D is ambiguous. The length of the CDR3 is 14 residues. Per germline, CDR1 MGHRA and CDR2 YSYEKL. V shed 1 base and J shed 4 bases, with 7 bases lying between them. DNA for the CDR3: TGCGCCAGCAGCCAAGTTTCCCGCACCGGGGAGCTGTTTTTT. Translation: CASSQVSRTGELFF.

This chain links TRBV4-1 with TRBJ2-2; D gene unclear. Looked up from germline, CDR1 is MGHRA and CDR2 is YSYEKL. Trimming removed 0 bases from V and 1 base from J, with 6 bases in between. There are 15 residues in the CDR3. The CDR3 spells CASSQDGKNTGELFF. CDR3 coding DNA: TGCGCCAGCAGCCAAGATGGCAAGAACACCGGGGAGCTGTTTTTT.

The chain has TRBV5-1 and TRBJ2-3, with D possibly being TRBD2 (6 bases). The V end lost 1 base, the J end lost 4 bases, and 13 bases lay between the germline ends. The CDR3 runs 15 residues. Germline V gives CDR1 SGHRS, CDR2 YFSETQ. The CDR3 spells CASSLTAGGPDTQYF. CDR3 nucleotide sequence: TGCGCCAGCAGCTTGACGGCAGGAGGGCCAGATACGCAGTATTTT.

The gene calls are TRBV28 and TRBJ1-6; D not certain. Germline CDR1 is MDHEN and CDR2 is SYDVKM. The CDR3 runs 15 residues. V was cut by 6 bases and J by 0 bases, with 9 bases left in between. CDR3 nucleotide sequence: TGTGCCAGCAGACCTCAAAGCTCCTATAATTCACCCCTCCACTTT. Protein: CASRPQSSYNSPLHF. Based on the CDR3 plus reference TRBV28 and TRBJ1-6, the full variable domain is DVKVTQSSRYLVKRTGEKVFLECVQDMDHENMFWYRQDPGLGLRLIYFSYDVKMKEKGDIPEGYSVSREKKERFSLILESASTNQTSMYLCASRPQSSYNSPLHFGNGTRLTVT.

The genes are TRBV7-2 and TRBJ2-3; 9 bases agree with TRBD2. V lost 2 bases to trimming and J lost 0 bases; unmatched junction nucleotides: 6. This CDR3 has 17 residues. Per the germline V gene, CDR1 is SGHTA and CDR2 is FQGNSA. CDR3: CASSLMAGGWSTDTQYF. As DNA, the CDR3 is TGTGCCAGCAGCTTAATGGCGGGGGGGTGGAGCACAGATACGCAGTATTTT.

The chain carries TRBV7-2 and TRBJ2-1; D not certain. Between the trimmed V and J ends, which lost 5 bases and 7 bases, there was a span of 9 bases. The germline V gene has CDR1 SGHTA and CDR2 FQGNSA. This CDR3 is 12 amino acids long. The CDR3 loop is CASSLSGNEQFF. CDR3 nucleotide sequence: TGTGCCAGCAGCCTGTCGGGTAATGAGCAGTTCTTC.

V usage is TRBV19 and J usage is TRBJ2-5, with TRBD1 identical over 7 bases. Germline V lookup: CDR1 LNHDA, CDR2 SQIVND (reference sequence). The CDR3 has 12 amino acids. The ends lost 6 bases at V and 6 bases at J; junction bases unmatched: 4. CDR3 sequence (DNA): TGTGCCAGTAGAGACAGGGAGCAGACCCAGTACTTC. Its protein product is CASRDREQTQYF.

CDR3 region: CASSLAQENEQFF. The CDR3 coding sequence is TGTGCCAGCAGCTTAGCGCAGGAAAATGAGCAGTTCTTC. The rearrangement uses TRBV7-2 and TRBJ2-1; D remains unclear. Germline values: CDR1 SGHTA, CDR2 FQGNSA. The CDR3 totals 13 residues. Trimming pared 0 bases from V and 7 bases from J, leaving 7 bases between. The full variable domain, in which reference TRBV7-2 and TRBJ2-1 provide the parts outside the CDR3, is GAGVSQSPSNKVTEKGKDVELRCDPISGHTALYWYRQSLGQGLEFLIYFQGNSAPDKSGLPSDRFSAERTGGSVSTLTIQRTQQEDSAVYLCASSLAQENEQFFGPGTRLTVL.

The gene calls are TRBV11-1 and TRBJ2-6; D tentatively fits TRBD1 or TRBD2 (7 bases each). The germline gives CDR1 SGHAT, CDR2 FQDESV (reference sequence). V lost 2 bases and J 0 bases, leaving 14 bases between the germline ends. CDR3 length equals 18 residues. The CDR3 DNA reads TGTGCCAGCAGCTTAAGCGGGACAGTGTACTCTGGGGCCAACGTCCTGACTTTC. Encoded protein: CASSLSGTVYSGANVLTF.

V usage is TRBV5-4 and J usage is TRBJ1-2; 7 positions match TRBD1. Germline CDR1 is SGHNT and CDR2 is YYREEE (reference sequence). The CDR3 is 15 amino acids. The V gene end was trimmed by 2 bases and the J gene end by 3 bases; junction bases not matched to a gene: 7. CDR3 DNA: TGTGCCAGCAGCTTAGGTAACAGGGGAGACTATGGCTACACCTTC. Translating gives CASSLGNRGDYGYTF.

The V gene is TRBV5-1, the J gene TRBJ2-1; possibly TRBD2 for D (7 bases). V was shortened by 0 bases and J by 5 bases, with 18 bases between the two germline ends. The CDR3 totals 17 residues. Germline lookup yields CDR1 SGHRS and CDR2 YFSETQ. DNA of the CDR3: TGCGCCAGCAGCTTGGGCTACGGGGGGCCCGTTAACAATGAGCAGTTCTTC. Translating gives CASSLGYGGPVNNEQFF.

The J gene is TRBJ1-2, the V gene TRBV5-4; 7 bases match TRBD1. The germline gives CDR1 SGHNT, CDR2 YYREEE (reference sequence). This CDR3 is built from 14 residues. The junction had 9 bases not matched to a gene; V was cut back by 4 bases and J by 6 bases. In DNA, the CDR3 is TGTGCCAGCAGCGTACAGACAGGGTGGCATGGCTACACCTTC. Translation: CASSVQTGWHGYTF.

The chain combines TRBV7-9 with TRBJ1-1, with TRBD1 matching over 9 bases. J gave up 1 base and V 5 bases, and 5 bases lay outside the gene matches. Germline V gives CDR1 SEHNR, CDR2 FQNEAQ (reference sequence). This CDR3 has 15 residues. The CDR3 coding sequence is TGTGCCAGCAGCCCGGGACAGGGAACGAACACTGAAGCTTTCTTT. Protein product: CASSPGQGTNTEAFF.

The chain is built from TRBV7-9 and TRBJ1-4; no clear D. Germline CDR1 reads SEHNR; CDR2 reads FQNEAQ (reference sequence). CDR3 length: 16 residues. V lost 0 bases, J lost 6 bases, and 14 bases lay in between. CDR3 nucleotides: TGTGCCAGCAGCTTAGCGCCCGGGCTCTCTCATGAAAAACTGTTTTTT. This gives the protein CASSLAPGLSHEKLFF.

J is TRBJ1-1 and V is TRBV5-1; maybe TRBD1 (5 bases). The CDR3 contains 14 residues. CDR1 is SGHRS, CDR2 YFSETQ, per germline. Trimming took 7 bases from V and 5 from J, leaving 18 bases between them. CDR3 coding DNA: TGCGCCAGCCATCCCGGTGGGGGAGAGACTGAAGCTTTCTTT. This gives the protein CASHPGGGETEAFF. Drawing the rest from reference TRBV5-1 and TRBJ1-1, the complete variable domain is KAGVTQTPRYLIKTRGQQVTLSCSPISGHRSVSWYQQTPGQGLQFLFEYFSETQRNKGNFPGRFSGRQFSNSRSEMNVSTLELGDSALYLCASHPGGGETEAFFGQGTRLTVV.

The CDR3 spells CASSVEGIYQETQYF. CDR3 DNA sequence: TGTGCCAGCAGCGTAGAGGGCATCTACCAAGAGACCCAGTACTTC. V usage is TRBV9 and J usage is TRBJ2-5, with D unclear. V was cut by 0 bases and J by 0 bases, with 9 bases left in between. CDR3 length: 15 residues. Germline values: CDR1 SGDLS, CDR2 YYNGEE.

V gene TRBV5-1 combines with J gene TRBJ2-2, with TRBD2 matching over 8 bases. The CDR3 is made up of 16 amino acids. V gave up 3 bases and J gave up 0 bases; unmatched junction bases: 4. The germline V gene encodes CDR1 SGHRS and CDR2 YFSETQ. As DNA, the CDR3 is TGCGCCAGCAGCTCGGTTAGCGGGGCGAACACCGGGGAGCTGTTTTTT. Residues: CASSSVSGANTGELFF.

In its sample, this clone was seen once. V is TRBV5-5 and J is TRBJ2-2; possibly TRBD2 for D (6 bases). Germline lookup yields CDR1 SGHKS and CDR2 YYEKEE (reference sequence). The CDR3 has 15 residues. Trimming took 5 bases from V and 5 from J, leaving 16 bases between them. The CDR3 DNA sequence: TGTGCCAGCAGATTTGGAGGGAGTGGTACCGGGGAGCTGTTTTTT. It is translated as CASRFGGSGTGELFF.

In DNA, the CDR3 is TGCAGTGTCCGGGGGGGCTACACCTTC. It is translated as CSVRGGYTF. The genes are TRBV20-1 and TRBJ1-2; D may be TRBD1 (5 bases). The CDR3 consists of 9 residues. The germline CDR1 and CDR2 sequences are DFQATT and SNEGSKA (reference sequence). V was clipped by 7 bases and J by 8 bases, with 8 bases between them.